The clone carrying this TCR beta chain has more than one count but fewer than ten. CDR1 is GTSNPN, CDR2 SVGIG, per germline (reference sequence). The CDR3 has 14 amino acids. V lost 0 bases, J lost 2 bases, and 3 bases stayed unmatched. Generated by immunoSEQ multiplex PCR, the TCRdb table keeps only in-frame clones and is missing some. The sample carries about 22,000 clones, under 90% recorded once. These data belong to a study of T cell changes during pregnancy in multiple sclerosis. Sequencing was performed on CD8+ T cells from peripheral blood mononuclear cells, taken before pregnancy. This chain uses TRBV30 with TRBJ2-7; TRBD2 aligns across 8 bases. The receptor's source is a female donor with multiple sclerosis, enrolled in a pregnancy study. The CDR3 coding sequence is TGTGCCTGGAGTGTACTAGCGGAGCCCTACGAGCAGTACTTC. Translation: CAWSVLAEPYEQYF.